This entry describes one T cell receptor (beta chain). The data were obtained in a study of blood T cell repertoires in COVID-19. Authors' processing steps: Amplification of reference gene primers provided the estimated nucleated cell counts. Data came from immunoSEQ multiplex PCR; TCRdb stores just in-frame clones and leaves some out. The V and J calls and the clone size are those of that table, but D and trimming were determined from the DNA. The table lists around 200,000 clones, more than 80% of them singletons. The CDR3 is made up of 12 amino acids. Germline CDR1 reads KGHSH; CDR2 reads LQKENI. The germline V and J ends were trimmed by 2 bases and 4 bases, with 5 bases remaining between them. Individuals drawn from 24 US areas were about 18 to 90 years old. In assigning cohorts, the study relied on participant-reported clinical history. Two consecutive negative NP/OP PCR tests, clearance, or resolved symptoms defined Cohort 3 recovery.

The source is a man aged 40-55 years who had recovered from COVID-19. V usage is TRBV18 and J usage is TRBJ1-2; D ambiguous. The sample comprised PBMCs or T cells enriched from blood (not recorded which). As DNA, the CDR3 is TGTGCCAGCTCACCAGAGCTCTATGGCTACACCTTC. Residues: CASSPELYGYTF.